This record concerns one T cell receptor beta chain sequence. These data originate in a study of blood T cell repertoires in COVID-19. The authors' processing: Reference gene primer amplification in the assay estimated nucleated cell counts. The table came from immunoSEQ multiplex PCR; TCRdb's copy has only in-frame clones and leaves some out. The V and J calls and the clone size are those of that table, but D and trimming were determined from the DNA. The sample carries 200,000 or so clones, 80% to 90% recorded once. Per the germline V gene, CDR1 is SGHRS and CDR2 is YFSETQ. CDR3 length: 16 amino acids. V was trimmed by 0 bases and J by 0 bases, leaving 12 bases between them.

Sequencing was performed on PBMCs or T cells enriched from blood (not recorded which). V usage is TRBV5-1 and J usage is TRBJ1-1, with a weak D call TRBD1 (5 bases). The clonotype originates from a man aged 25-45 years in a cohort exposed to, infected with or recovered from COVID-19 (not recorded which). The DNA of the CDR3 is TGCGCCAGCAGCTTGGCCCAGGGAACTATGAACACTGAAGCTTTCTTT. This encodes CASSLAQGTMNTEAFF.